This entry lists 26 T cell receptor beta chains sequenced from one sample in a study of CD8+ T cells in alopecia areata. As the sequencing template, cDNA was produced by extracting RNA and reverse transcribing it. Here immunoSEQ multiplex PCR was the method, and the copy in TCRdb shows in-frame clones only, minus some. Counted here are 110,000 to 150,000 clones, roughly half occurring once; the ten biggest clones make up roughly 0.92%. The sequencing used CD4+ T cells sorted from blood, collected at week 0. These receptors were taken from a human donor with alopecia areata.

In this sample, this clone turned up a few times. The V call is TRBV9, the J call TRBJ2-3; perhaps TRBD1 as D (6 bases). This CDR3 is 15 amino acids long. The V end lost 4 bases, the J end lost 7 bases, and 19 bases lay between the germline ends. Germline V lookup: CDR1 SGDLS, CDR2 YYNGEE. Here the CDR3 DNA reads TGTGCCAGCAGCTCGACATCCGTTAGGGGGAATACGCAGTATTTT. It specifies CASSSTSVRGNTQYF.

The V call is TRBV5-1, the J call TRBJ2-7, with 11 bases matching TRBD2. Germline trimming cut 4 bases from V and 7 bases from J; bases unmatched to any gene: 4. CDR1 SGHRS and CDR2 YFSETQ come from the germline V gene. This CDR3 is built from 13 residues. The CDR3, as DNA: TGCGCCAGCAGCCCCCGACTAGCGGGGGAGCAGTACTTC. Its translation is CASSPRLAGEQYF.

Comments on this clone: Within the sample, other DNA sequences also encode this same CDR3. The rearrangement links TRBV29-1 to TRBJ1-2, with a possible D match to TRBD1 (5 bases). Germline lookup yields CDR1 SQVTM and CDR2 ANQGSEA. Trimming removed 3 bases at V and 8 bases at J, with 13 bases between. The CDR3 loop spans 12 amino acids. The CDR3 sequence: CSVDSQGGGYTF. The CDR3 nucleotides are TGCAGCGTTGACTCGCAGGGTGGAGGCTACACCTTC.

The CDR3 sequence: CATRAGTGSGYEQYF. CDR3 coding DNA: TGTGCCACCCGAGCGGGGACAGGGAGTGGTTACGAGCAGTACTTC. The V gene is TRBV27, the J gene TRBJ2-7; 9 positions match TRBD1. J lost 4 bases, V lost 10 bases, and 14 bases had no gene match. Germline-derived CDR1 and CDR2 are MNHEY and SMNVEV (reference sequence). The CDR3 has 15 residues.

This rearrangement joins TRBV30 to TRBJ2-4; TRBD2 aligns across 13 bases. The CDR3 runs 15 residues. V shed 5 bases, J shed 2 bases, and the junction held 3 bases outside the gene matches. Germline values: CDR1 GTSNPN, CDR2 SVGIG (reference sequence). The CDR3 here is CAWGLAGAPKNIQYF. Written as DNA, the CDR3 is TGTGCCTGGGGACTAGCGGGAGCCCCCAAAAACATTCAGTACTTC.

The chain joins TRBV7-8 to TRBJ1-3; tentatively, D is TRBD1 (6 bases). This CDR3 has 17 amino acids. V was pared by 5 bases and J by 4 bases, with 21 bases between. Looked up from germline, CDR1 is SGHVS and CDR2 is FQNEAQ. Here the CDR3 reads CASSAAGGGGPGNTIYF. The CDR3 bases are TGTGCCAGCAGCGCCGCAGGCGGAGGGGGACCAGGAAACACCATATATTTT.

The V gene is TRBV29-1, the J gene TRBJ2-5; D may correspond to TRBD1 or TRBD2 (6 bases each). The V gene's germline CDR1 is SQVTM and CDR2 ANQGSEA. V lost 3 bases, J lost 4 bases, and 12 bases lay in between. The CDR3 contains 13 residues. CDR3 region: CSVDAGGGETQYF. The DNA of the CDR3 is TGCAGCGTTGACGCCGGGGGCGGAGAGACCCAGTACTTC.

This clone appeared a few times. The chain combines TRBV30 with TRBJ2-7; 14 bases match TRBD2. The germline gives CDR1 GTSNPN, CDR2 SVGIG (reference sequence). V trimming: 2 bases; J trimming: 6 bases; junction bases outside the gene matches: 3. The CDR3 is made up of 14 amino acids. The CDR3 region is CAWSKGLAGVEQYF. The CDR3 bases are TGTGCCTGGAGTAAGGGACTAGCGGGAGTCGAGCAGTACTTC. The full variable domain, rest sourced from reference TRBV30 and TRBJ2-7, is SQTIHQWPATLVQPVGSPLSLECTVEGTSNPNLYWYRQAAGRGLQLLFYSVGIGQISSEVPQNLSASRPQDRQFILSSKKLLLSDSGFYLCAWSKGLAGVEQYFGPGTRLTVT.

Here the CDR3 reads CASSLKGGSNQPQHF. In DNA, the CDR3 is TGTGCCAGCAGCTTGAAAGGGGGCAGCAATCAGCCCCAGCATTTT. The V and J genes are TRBV5-6 and TRBJ1-5; 7 bases are a match to TRBD1. From germline, CDR1 is SGHDT and CDR2 YYEEEE. V gave up 1 base and J gave up 1 base; unmatched junction bases: 2. This CDR3 has 15 residues.

This clone has more than one count but fewer than ten. This sample includes further DNA sequences coding for the same CDR3. The CDR3 region is CSVETGGETQYF. CDR3 nucleotide sequence: TGCAGCGTTGAAACAGGGGGGGAGACCCAGTACTTC. This chain uses TRBV29-1 with TRBJ2-5; 8 bases are shared with TRBD1. The CDR3 runs to 12 residues. After removal of 2 bases from V and 5 bases from J, the junction contained 1 base not matched to a gene. Per the germline V gene, CDR1 is SQVTM and CDR2 is ANQGSEA.

CDR3 sequence (DNA): TGTGCCACCACAGGGAACACTGAAGCTTTCTTT. Translation gives CATTGNTEAFF. V usage is TRBV6-6 and J usage is TRBJ1-1, with a tentative D call TRBD1 (5 bases). Trimming removed 10 bases from V and 1 base from J, with 7 bases in between. Germline V CDR1 and CDR2: MNHNY, SVGAGI (reference sequence). There are 11 residues in the CDR3.

The chain couples TRBV6-6 to TRBJ2-4; a weak D match, TRBD1 (6 bases). The CDR3 has 14 residues. Germline loops: CDR1 MNHNY, CDR2 SVGAGI (reference sequence). Trimming shortened V by 6 bases and J by 0 bases, and 9 bases separated the two germline ends. The CDR3 region has the DNA TGTGCCAGCAGGGACAGTCTAGCCAAAAACATTCAGTACTTC. This translates into CASRDSLAKNIQYF.

The chain combines TRBV2 with TRBJ2-6; D is uncertain. The germline gives CDR1 SNHLY, CDR2 FYNNEI. This CDR3 has 16 amino acids. The V gene lost 9 bases and the J gene lost 2 bases, with 17 bases spanning the gap. The DNA of the CDR3 is TGTGCCAGTGACCTAGGCCTATTAGCTGGGGCCAACGTCCTGACTTTC. It is translated as CASDLGLLAGANVLTF.

The chain recombines TRBV18 with TRBJ2-7; 9 bases line up with TRBD2. In germline, CDR1 is KGHSH, CDR2 LQKENI. The J segment lost 6 bases and the V segment lost 5 bases, leaving 2 bases of the junction unmatched. The CDR3 covers 12 residues. The CDR3 DNA reads as TGTGCCAGCTCAAAAGCGGGGGGCGAGCAGTACTTC. Its protein is CASSKAGGEQYF.

The chain carries TRBV5-1 and TRBJ1-1; tentative D call: TRBD1 (6 bases). This CDR3 is 15 amino acids long. Trimming shortened V by 0 bases and J by 5 bases, and 14 bases separated the two germline ends. Germline CDR1 SGHRS, CDR2 YFSETQ. The CDR3 coding sequence is TGCGCCAGCAGCTTGGTGCAGGGGAGTGGGACTGAAGCTTTCTTT. Its translation: CASSLVQGSGTEAFF.

This clone appeared once. The chain recombines TRBV29-1 with TRBJ2-7, with TRBD2 identical over 10 bases. The CDR3 sequence is 15 residues long. V gave up 0 bases and J gave up 5 bases; unmatched junction bases: 7. Germline CDR1 and CDR2: SQVTM and ANQGSEA. DNA for the CDR3: TGCAGCGTTGAAGATATGGCTAGCGGGAGAAACGAGCAGTACTTC. It encodes CSVEDMASGRNEQYF.

The chain carries TRBV7-2 and TRBJ1-1, with unresolved D. The germline CDR1 and CDR2 sequences are SGHTA and FQGNSA. CDR3 length: 13 residues. Trimming stripped 2 bases from V and 1 base from J, with 5 bases between. DNA of the CDR3: TGTGCCAGCAGCTTAAGAGAGAACACTGAAGCTTTCTTT. Amino acid sequence: CASSLRENTEAFF.

The V call is TRBV23-1, the J call TRBJ2-7; D ambiguous. TRBV23-1 is an ORF for which the function is uncertain. V was clipped by 4 bases and J by 1 base, with 11 bases between them. The CDR3 spans 14 residues. CDR3 bases: TGCGCCAGCAGTCTGAAGGGCAAGTCCTACGAGCAGTACTTC. It specifies CASSLKGKSYEQYF.

The chain has TRBV5-1 and TRBJ1-2; D gene unclear. Trimming shortened V by 4 bases and J by 2 bases, and 15 bases separated the two germline ends. Germline V CDR1 and CDR2: SGHRS, YFSETQ. This CDR3 contains 15 residues. The CDR3 loop is CASSPGSNHNYGYTF. DNA of the CDR3: TGCGCCAGCAGCCCCGGATCAAACCACAACTATGGCTACACCTTC.

On this clone itself: Mismatch with germline at one junction end may stem from a read error. The J gene is TRBJ2-1, the V gene TRBV5-4; D unclear. The CDR3 spans 15 residues. Germline values: CDR1 SGHNT, CDR2 YYREEE (reference sequence). CDR3 in amino acids: CASSLDPSSYSEQFF. DNA for the CDR3: TGTGCCAGCAGCTTGGACCCTAGTTCCTACAGTGAGCAGTTCTTC.

The CDR3 region is CASSQDRRSYEQYF. The CDR3 nucleotides read TGTGCCAGCAGCCAGGACAGGCGATCCTACGAGCAGTACTTC. This chain connects TRBV27 to TRBJ2-7, with TRBD1 matching over 7 bases. CDR3 length equals 14 residues. Losses at the gene ends were 6 bases for V and 1 base for J; bases not matched to a gene: 6. Germline lookup yields CDR1 MNHEY and CDR2 SMNVEV (reference sequence).

The chain is built from TRBV6-1 and TRBJ1-5; no definite D call. The V end was cut by 6 bases, the J end by 3 bases, with 15 bases between. This CDR3 is 15 amino acids long. Per the germline V gene, CDR1 is MNHNS and CDR2 is SASEGT. The CDR3 nucleotides are TGTGCCAGCAGGTATTCGTTCCAGGCCAATCAGCCCCAGCATTTT. Its protein product is CASRYSFQANQPQHF.

This clone was detected a few times. The V call is TRBV5-6, the J call TRBJ1-1; D not certain. CDR3 length: 16 residues. Germline V lookup: CDR1 SGHDT, CDR2 YYEEEE. With 4 bases removed from V and 1 base from J, the gap between germline ends came to 17 bases. For the CDR3, the DNA is TGTGCCAGCAGCCTTCCCCCCGGACGGGAGAACACTGAAGCTTTCTTT. As protein: CASSLPPGRENTEAFF.

This clone was counted a few times. The rearrangement joins TRBV29-1 to TRBJ2-1, with 9 bases that match TRBD1. V lost 4 bases and J lost 11; bases outside the gene matches: 9. Germline CDR1 reads SQVTM; CDR2 reads ANQGSEA. This CDR3 region has 13 residues. CDR3 sequence (DNA): TGCAGCGTTGGGTTGACCGGGACAGGGAAGCAGTTCTTC. It translates to CSVGLTGTGKQFF.

This clone has just a few counts. The rearrangement links TRBV7-2 to TRBJ2-3; no clear D gene. Trimming pared 5 bases from V and 14 bases from J, leaving 32 bases between. CDR3 size: 17 residues. In germline, CDR1 is SGHTA, CDR2 FQGNSA. The CDR3: CASSPQVASPQPNVLYF. CDR3 DNA sequence: TGTGCCAGCAGCCCCCAGGTTGCATCGCCCCAACCTAACGTGCTGTATTTT.

CDR3 in DNA: TGTGCCAGCAGTTCCGGAGTCGGACAGCCCCAGCATTTT. This sequence encodes CASSSGVGQPQHF. The genes are TRBV27 and TRBJ1-5; no reliable D call. CDR1 MNHEY and CDR2 SMNVEV come from the germline V gene (reference sequence). The CDR3 loop spans 13 amino acids. The germline V and J ends were trimmed by 4 bases and 7 bases, with 11 bases remaining between them.